Listed here is a single T cell receptor beta chain. The data were produced by immunoSEQ multiplex PCR, yet TCRdb's version contains in-frame clones alone and is incomplete. The data show 90,000 to 140,000 clones, with about four fifths seen just once and about 16% held by the top ten. V lost 8 bases, J lost 6 bases, and 7 bases stayed unmatched. The CDR3 extends over 15 amino acids. The germline CDR1 and CDR2 sequences are WSHSY and SAAADI. The data originate from a study of blood T cell repertoires in COVID-19. The genes are TRBV10-2 and TRBJ1-6; 10 bases are a match to TRBD1. The sample consisted of peripheral blood. This clonotype was sampled from a woman of 80 years or more with acute or convalescent COVID-19. The CDR3 reads CASSSTGGGNSPLHF. In nucleotides, the CDR3 is TGCGCCAGCTCTTCGACAGGGGGCGGTAATTCACCCCTCCACTTT.